The next 21 T cell receptor beta chains were all read from a single sample in a study of OX40 agonist ivuxolimab in advanced cancers. Data came from immunoSEQ multiplex PCR; TCRdb stores just in-frame clones and leaves some out. The data hold around 70,000 clones, with 83% observed a single time. Sequencing was performed on CD4+ or CD8+ T cells sorted from blood, taken in a trial of the OX40 agonist ivuxolimab. These TCRs come from an adult with an advanced solid tumor such as melanoma, head and neck, liver or kidney cancer.

This sequence joins TRBV7-9 and TRBJ1-2, with 9 bases identical to TRBD1. The CDR3 contains 15 residues. V dropped 5 bases and J dropped 4; count of bases not matched to a gene: 8. In germline, CDR1 is SEHNR, CDR2 FQNEAQ (reference sequence). CDR3 loop: CASSPPGQGIYGYTF. The CDR3 nucleotides are TGTGCCAGCAGCCCGCCGGGACAGGGTATCTATGGCTACACCTTC.

The J gene is TRBJ1-1, the V gene TRBV10-3; TRBD1 might be the D (5 bases). There are 14 residues in the CDR3. The germline CDR1 and CDR2 sequences are ENHRY and SYGVKD. V lost 5 bases and J lost 0, with 10 bases in between. The CDR3 DNA reads as TGTGCCATCAGTTTCCAGGGTTTGAACACTGAAGCTTTCTTT. Translating gives CAISFQGLNTEAFF.

The V and J genes are TRBV5-5 and TRBJ2-3; 7 nucleotides agree with TRBD1. The CDR3 contains 15 residues. J lost 0 bases, V lost 4 bases, and 5 bases had no gene match. Germline V gene lookup returns CDR1 SGHKS and CDR2 YYEKEE (reference sequence). In DNA form, the CDR3 reads TGTGCCAGCAGCCCACAGGGGCCAAGCACAGATACGCAGTATTTT. Amino acid sequence: CASSPQGPSTDTQYF.

The chain joins TRBV27 to TRBJ2-1, with D possibly matching TRBD2 (5 bases). Looked up from germline, CDR1 is MNHEY and CDR2 is SMNVEV (reference sequence). This CDR3 comprises 11 residues. Trimming removed 6 bases at V and 12 bases at J, with 12 bases between. CDR3 nucleotides: TGTGCCAGCAGCACGAGGGTTAGGCAGTTCTTC. This gives the protein CASSTRVRQFF.

This clone showed up just once. The chain combines TRBV5-1 with TRBJ2-5; D unclear. V was cut by 2 bases and J by 3 bases, with 2 bases left in between. Germline V gene sequence: CDR1 SGHRS, CDR2 YFSETQ. The CDR3 loop spans 11 amino acids. The CDR3 reads CASSLKETQYF. The DNA of the CDR3 is TGCGCCAGCAGCTTAAAAGAGACCCAGTACTTC. The variable domain in full, with the rest retrieved from reference TRBV5-1 and TRBJ2-5, is KAGVTQTPRYLIKTRGQQVTLSCSPISGHRSVSWYQQTPGQGLQFLFEYFSETQRNKGNFPGRFSGRQFSNSRSEMNVSTLELGDSALYLCASSLKETQYFGPGTRLLVL.

The V call is TRBV18, the J call TRBJ1-5; D is ambiguous. The CDR3 contains 13 residues. Germline V gene sequence: CDR1 KGHSH, CDR2 LQKENI. V was pared by 3 bases and J by 1 base, with 4 bases between. CDR3 protein: CASSPGSNQPQHF. The CDR3 coding sequence is TGTGCCAGCTCACCCGGAAGCAATCAGCCCCAGCATTTT.

The V gene is TRBV4-2, the J gene TRBJ1-2; D unresolved. Trimming removed 0 bases from V and 8 bases from J, with 16 bases in between. The CDR3 covers 15 residues. Germline loops: CDR1 LGHNA, CDR2 YNFKEQ. CDR3 residues: CASSQEVAGLLGYTF. CDR3 bases: TGTGCCAGCAGCCAAGAGGTAGCGGGCCTTCTCGGCTACACCTTC.

The rearrangement links TRBV7-6 to TRBJ2-1; TRBD2 matches at 10 bases. Germline-derived CDR1 and CDR2 are SGHVS and FNYEAQ. The CDR3 extends over 15 amino acids. V lost 5 bases to trimming and J lost 10 bases; unmatched junction nucleotides: 11. The CDR3 sequence is CASSLPGLAKNEQFF. The CDR3, as DNA: TGTGCCAGCAGCCTTCCGGGACTAGCGAAGAACGAGCAGTTCTTC.

In this sample, this clone turned up once. This chain connects TRBV28 to TRBJ1-2, with 8 bases matching TRBD1. Trimming removed 6 bases from V and 7 bases from J; junction bases left unmatched: 10. Germline assignment: CDR1 MDHEN and CDR2 SYDVKM. The CDR3 is made up of 14 amino acids. CDR3: CASRGTGILRGYTF. The CDR3 DNA reads TGTGCCAGCAGGGGGACAGGTATCCTCCGTGGCTACACCTTC.

The sample holds one count of this clone. The rearrangement uses TRBV6-1 and TRBJ1-2; 8 nucleotides line up with TRBD1. The CDR3 is made up of 14 amino acids. CDR1 and CDR2 from the germline V gene are MNHNS and SASEGT. Unmatched junction bases numbered 9, after V lost 6 bases and J lost 6 bases. CDR3 sequence: CASRRGQGLHGYTF. The CDR3 DNA reads TGTGCCAGCAGAAGAGGACAGGGATTACATGGCTACACCTTC.

The chain joins TRBV18 to TRBJ1-5, with a weak D call TRBD1 (6 bases). The CDR3 is 14 amino acids. The ends were cut back, 5 bases at V and 0 bases at J, with 8 bases in the middle. The germline CDR1 and CDR2 sequences are KGHSH and LQKENI. This CDR3 reads CASSGQRSNQPQHF. CDR3 in DNA: TGTGCCAGCTCAGGACAGCGTAGCAATCAGCCCCAGCATTTT.

V usage is TRBV15 and J usage is TRBJ2-5; TRBD1 or TRBD2 may be the D gene (5 bases each). Germline CDR1 and CDR2: LNHNV and YYDKDF (reference sequence). This CDR3 has 15 amino acids. V lost 4 bases, J lost 2 bases, and 14 bases lay in between. This CDR3 reads CATSTRNGGQETQYF. In nucleotides, the CDR3 is TGTGCCACCAGCACTAGAAATGGGGGTCAAGAGACCCAGTACTTC.

In this sample, this clone turned up a few times. Other DNA sequences of this sample code for an identical CDR3. The chain uses TRBV6-6 and TRBJ2-7, with 7 bases that match TRBD2. The V and J ends lost 5 bases and 0 bases, in that order; junction bases with no gene match: 1. Germline CDR1 reads MNHNY; CDR2 reads SVGAGI (reference sequence). This CDR3 contains 13 residues. The CDR3 loop is CASSASGSYEQYF. CDR3 in DNA: TGTGCCAGCAGTGCTAGCGGCTCCTACGAGCAGTACTTC.

The CDR3, as DNA: TGTGCCAGTGGCACAGGGCCGGAGACCCAGTACTTC. Translated, it gives CASGTGPETQYF. The V and J genes are TRBV19 and TRBJ2-5, with D possibly being TRBD1 (6 bases). There are 12 residues in the CDR3. Germline assignment: CDR1 LNHDA and CDR2 SQIVND (reference sequence). The V and J ends lost 8 bases and 5 bases respectively, with 12 bases between them.

The chain uses TRBV29-1 and TRBJ1-2; D gene ambiguous. Germline V gene lookup returns CDR1 SQVTM and CDR2 ANQGSEA. The CDR3 extends over 12 amino acids. V lost 4 bases and J 2 bases, leaving 8 bases between the germline ends. The CDR3 here is CSVVAGNYGYTF. The CDR3 nucleotides are TGCAGCGTTGTTGCAGGAAACTATGGCTACACCTTC.

The chain is built from TRBV27 and TRBJ2-7; D is uncertain. Germline V CDR1 and CDR2: MNHEY, SMNVEV (reference sequence). The CDR3 runs 13 residues. The V and J ends lost 2 bases and 5 bases respectively, with 10 bases between them. The CDR3 here is CASSLAWRNEQYF. The CDR3 nucleotides are TGTGCCAGCAGTTTAGCCTGGAGAAACGAGCAGTACTTC.

This chain connects TRBV29-1 to TRBJ2-7; the D gene is possibly TRBD2 (6 bases). Germline CDR1 and CDR2: SQVTM and ANQGSEA. V gave up 3 bases and J gave up 2 bases, with 26 bases separating them. This CDR3 has 18 amino acids. CDR3 amino acids: CSVEIPSPGGVYPYEQYF. CDR3 DNA sequence: TGCAGCGTTGAGATCCCGTCCCCCGGCGGGGTCTATCCCTACGAGCAGTACTTC.

The chain employs TRBV11-3 and TRBJ2-1; possible D gene TRBD2, 5 bases. V shed 5 bases and J shed 3 bases, with 14 bases lying between them. The germline V gene has CDR1 SGHNT and CDR2 YENEEA. The length of the CDR3 is 15 residues. The CDR3 sequence: CASSLSVGNYNEQFF. The CDR3 DNA is TGTGCCAGCAGCCTCTCGGTCGGGAACTACAATGAGCAGTTCTTC.

The gene calls are TRBV19 and TRBJ2-3; no clear D. CDR1 and CDR2 from the germline V gene are LNHDA and SQIVND (reference sequence). The CDR3 consists of 13 residues. Trimming removed 5 bases at V and 8 bases at J, with 14 bases between. CDR3 region: CASSRRLPPTQYF. The DNA of the CDR3 is TGTGCCAGTAGTCGCAGGCTCCCTCCTACGCAGTATTTT.

Regarding this clone: The sample has other DNA sequences that encode this CDR3 too. This chain uses TRBV11-2 with TRBJ1-3; no clear D. The CDR3 contains 15 residues. Trimming stripped 0 bases from V and 7 bases from J, with 13 bases between. CDR1 SGHAT and CDR2 FQNNGV come from the germline V gene. The CDR3: CASSLDGAGRNTIYF. The CDR3 nucleotides are TGTGCCAGCAGCTTAGACGGAGCGGGTCGGAACACCATATATTTT.

V and J are TRBV2 and TRBJ2-1; tentative D call: TRBD1 (6 bases). Germline V gene sequence: CDR1 SNHLY, CDR2 FYNNEI. The CDR3 has 11 residues. The germline V and J ends were trimmed by 6 bases and 6 bases, with 6 bases remaining between them. CDR3 loop: CASRDSNEQFF. CDR3 DNA: TGTGCCAGCAGGGACAGCAATGAGCAGTTCTTC.